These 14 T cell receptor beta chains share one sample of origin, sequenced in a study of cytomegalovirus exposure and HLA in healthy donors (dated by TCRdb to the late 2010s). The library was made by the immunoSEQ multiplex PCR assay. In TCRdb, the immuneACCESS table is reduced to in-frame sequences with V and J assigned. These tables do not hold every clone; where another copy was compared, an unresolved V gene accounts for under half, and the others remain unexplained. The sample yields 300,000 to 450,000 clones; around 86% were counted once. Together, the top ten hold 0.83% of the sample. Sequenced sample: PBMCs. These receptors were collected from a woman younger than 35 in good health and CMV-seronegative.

CDR3 DNA: TGTGCCATAAGAGATTCTCAAGAGACCCAGTACTTC. This codes for CAIRDSQETQYF. The chain recombines TRBV10-3 with TRBJ2-5; D not resolved. The CDR3 length is 12 residues. V was pared by 9 bases and J by 2 bases, with 10 bases between. Germline loops: CDR1 ENHRY, CDR2 SYGVKD.

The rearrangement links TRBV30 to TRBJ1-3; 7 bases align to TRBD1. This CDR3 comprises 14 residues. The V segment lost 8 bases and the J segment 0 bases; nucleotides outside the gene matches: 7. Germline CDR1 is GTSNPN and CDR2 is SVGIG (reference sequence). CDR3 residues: CARNRGLSGNTIYF. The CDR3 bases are TGTGCCCGGAACAGGGGCCTCTCTGGAAACACCATATATTTT. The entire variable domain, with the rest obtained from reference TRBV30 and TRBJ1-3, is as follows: SQTIHQWPATLVQPVGSPLSLECTVEGTSNPNLYWYRQAAGRGLQLLFYSVGIGQISSEVPQNLSASRPQDRQFILSSKKLLLSDSGFYLCARNRGLSGNTIYFGEGSWLTVV.

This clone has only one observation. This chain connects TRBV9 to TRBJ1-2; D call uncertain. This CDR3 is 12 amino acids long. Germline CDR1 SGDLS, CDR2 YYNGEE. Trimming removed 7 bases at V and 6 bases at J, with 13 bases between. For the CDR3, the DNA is TGTGCCAGCCATACCCGGGGAGATGGCTACACCTTC. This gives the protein CASHTRGDGYTF.

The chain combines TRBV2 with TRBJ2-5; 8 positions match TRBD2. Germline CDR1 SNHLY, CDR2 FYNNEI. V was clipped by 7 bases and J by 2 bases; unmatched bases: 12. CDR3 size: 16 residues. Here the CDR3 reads CASTSHGGAVQETQYF. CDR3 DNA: TGTGCCAGCACCTCTCACGGGGGGGCCGTACAAGAGACCCAGTACTTC.

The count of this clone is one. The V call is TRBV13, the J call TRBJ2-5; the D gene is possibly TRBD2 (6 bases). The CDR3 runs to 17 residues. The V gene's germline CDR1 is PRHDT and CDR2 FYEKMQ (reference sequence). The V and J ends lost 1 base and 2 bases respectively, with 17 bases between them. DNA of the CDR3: TGTGCCAGCAGCTTAGTTTCCCCCCTAGCGAAACAAGAGACCCAGTACTTC. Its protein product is CASSLVSPLAKQETQYF.

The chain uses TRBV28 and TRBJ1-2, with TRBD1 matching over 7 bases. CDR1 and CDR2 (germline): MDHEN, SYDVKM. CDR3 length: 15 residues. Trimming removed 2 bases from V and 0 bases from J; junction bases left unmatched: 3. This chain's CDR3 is CASSLPGTANYGYTF. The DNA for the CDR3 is TGTGCCAGCAGTTTACCAGGGACAGCTAACTATGGCTACACCTTC.

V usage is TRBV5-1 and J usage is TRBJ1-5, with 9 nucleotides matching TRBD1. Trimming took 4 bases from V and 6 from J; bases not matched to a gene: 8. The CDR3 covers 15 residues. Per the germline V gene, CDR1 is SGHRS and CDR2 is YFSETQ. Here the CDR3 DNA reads TGCGCCAGCAGCCCCGGGACAGGGCTTTTTCAGCCCCAGCATTTT. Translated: CASSPGTGLFQPQHF.

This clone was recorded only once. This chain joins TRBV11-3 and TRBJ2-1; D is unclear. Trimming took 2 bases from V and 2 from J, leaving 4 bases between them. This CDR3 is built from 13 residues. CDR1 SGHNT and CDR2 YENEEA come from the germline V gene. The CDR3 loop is CASSLSAYNEQFF. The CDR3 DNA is TGTGCCAGCAGCTTAAGCGCCTACAATGAGCAGTTCTTC. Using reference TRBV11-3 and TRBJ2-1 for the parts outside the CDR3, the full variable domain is EAGVVQSPRYKIIEKKQPVAFWCNPISGHNTLYWYLQNLGQGPELLIRYENEEAVDDSQLPKDRFSAERLKGVDSTLKIQPAELGDSAVYLCASSLSAYNEQFFGPGTRLTVL.

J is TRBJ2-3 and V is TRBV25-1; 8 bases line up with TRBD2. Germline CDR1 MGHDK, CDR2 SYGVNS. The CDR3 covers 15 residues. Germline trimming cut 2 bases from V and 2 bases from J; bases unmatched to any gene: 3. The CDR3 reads CASSEAGGTTDTQYF. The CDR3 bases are TGTGCCAGCAGTGAAGCGGGGGGAACCACAGATACGCAGTATTTT.

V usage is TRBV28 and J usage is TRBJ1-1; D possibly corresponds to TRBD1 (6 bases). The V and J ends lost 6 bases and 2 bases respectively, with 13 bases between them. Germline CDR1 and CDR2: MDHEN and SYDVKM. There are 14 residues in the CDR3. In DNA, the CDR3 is TGTGCCAGCAGAGCTACAGGGTTAAACACTGAAGCTTTCTTT. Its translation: CASRATGLNTEAFF.

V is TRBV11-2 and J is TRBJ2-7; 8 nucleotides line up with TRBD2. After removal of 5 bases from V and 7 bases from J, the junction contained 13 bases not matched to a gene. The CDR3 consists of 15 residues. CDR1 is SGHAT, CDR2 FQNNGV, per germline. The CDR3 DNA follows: TGTGCCAGCAGCCTTGAGTCGGGGGGGCGAAGTGAGCAGTACTTC. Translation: CASSLESGGRSEQYF.

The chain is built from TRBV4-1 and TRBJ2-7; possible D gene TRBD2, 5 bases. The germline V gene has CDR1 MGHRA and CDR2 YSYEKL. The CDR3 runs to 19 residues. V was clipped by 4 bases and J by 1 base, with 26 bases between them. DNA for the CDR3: TGCGCCAGCAGCCCCTTTGCATATGAGGGTTGGGCATATTCCTACGAGCAGTACTTC. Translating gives CASSPFAYEGWAYSYEQYF.

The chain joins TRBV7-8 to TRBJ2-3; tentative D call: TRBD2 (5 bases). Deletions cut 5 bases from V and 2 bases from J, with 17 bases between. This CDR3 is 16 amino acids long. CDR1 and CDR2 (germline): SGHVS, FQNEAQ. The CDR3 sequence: CASSQRTGFDTDTQYF. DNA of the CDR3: TGTGCCAGCAGCCAGCGGACTGGCTTCGACACAGATACGCAGTATTTT.

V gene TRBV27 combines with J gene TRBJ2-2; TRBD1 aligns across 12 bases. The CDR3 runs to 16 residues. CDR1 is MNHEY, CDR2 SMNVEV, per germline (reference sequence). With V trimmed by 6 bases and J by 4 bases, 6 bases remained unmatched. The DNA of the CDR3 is TGTGCCAGCAGCCTCGGGACAGGGGGCTTCACCGGGGAGCTGTTTTTT. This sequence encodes CASSLGTGGFTGELFF.